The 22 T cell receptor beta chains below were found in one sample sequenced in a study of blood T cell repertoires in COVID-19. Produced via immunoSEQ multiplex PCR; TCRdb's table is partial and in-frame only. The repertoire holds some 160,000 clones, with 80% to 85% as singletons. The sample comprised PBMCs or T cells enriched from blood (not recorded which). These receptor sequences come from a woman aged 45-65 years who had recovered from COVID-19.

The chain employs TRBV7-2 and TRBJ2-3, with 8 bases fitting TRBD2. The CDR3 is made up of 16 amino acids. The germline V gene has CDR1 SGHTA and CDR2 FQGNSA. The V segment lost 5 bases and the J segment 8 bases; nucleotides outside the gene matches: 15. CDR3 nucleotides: TGTGCCAGCAGCCCGACCTCGGGACTAGGGCCAAGTACGCAGTATTTT. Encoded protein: CASSPTSGLGPSTQYF.

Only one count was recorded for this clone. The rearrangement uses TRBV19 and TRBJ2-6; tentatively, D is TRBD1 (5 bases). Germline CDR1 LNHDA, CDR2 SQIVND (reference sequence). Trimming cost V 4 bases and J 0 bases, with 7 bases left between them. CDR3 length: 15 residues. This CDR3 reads CASSTGSSGANVLTF. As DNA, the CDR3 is TGTGCCAGTAGTACAGGGTCCTCTGGGGCCAACGTCCTGACTTTC.

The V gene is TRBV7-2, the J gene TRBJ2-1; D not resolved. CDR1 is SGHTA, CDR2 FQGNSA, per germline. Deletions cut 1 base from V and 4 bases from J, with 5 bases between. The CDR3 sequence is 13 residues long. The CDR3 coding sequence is TGTGCCAGCAGCTTAGACACGTACAATGAGCAGTTCTTC. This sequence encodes CASSLDTYNEQFF.

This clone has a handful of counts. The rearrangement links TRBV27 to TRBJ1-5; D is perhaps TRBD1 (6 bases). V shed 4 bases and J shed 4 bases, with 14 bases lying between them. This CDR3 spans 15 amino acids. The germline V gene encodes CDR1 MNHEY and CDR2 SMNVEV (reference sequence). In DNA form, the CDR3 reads TGTGCCAGCAGTTACCAGGGGCGGGTGAATCAGCCCCAGCATTTT. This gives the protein CASSYQGRVNQPQHF.

Here the CDR3 reads CASSTRALRVSGNTIYF. CDR3 bases: TGTGCCAGCAGCACTAGAGCGTTGAGGGTTTCGGGAAACACCATATATTTT. The V call is TRBV7-2, the J call TRBJ1-3; D remains ambiguous. Germline V lookup: CDR1 SGHTA, CDR2 FQGNSA. V was trimmed by 5 bases and J by 4 bases, leaving 21 bases between them. The CDR3 contains 17 residues.

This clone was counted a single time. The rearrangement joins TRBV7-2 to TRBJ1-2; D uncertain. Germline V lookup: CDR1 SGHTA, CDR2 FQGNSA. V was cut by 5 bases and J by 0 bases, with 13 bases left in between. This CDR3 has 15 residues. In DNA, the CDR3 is TGTGCCAGCAGCGTACCACGCGCCTCTAACTATGGCTACACCTTC. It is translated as CASSVPRASNYGYTF.

CDR3 loop: CASSLGETQYF. CDR3 DNA: TGCGCCAGCAGCCTCGGAGAGACCCAGTACTTC. This chain uses TRBV4-1 with TRBJ2-5; no definite D call. The germline CDR1 and CDR2 sequences are MGHRA and YSYEKL. The CDR3 contains 11 residues. Trimming left V 4 bases short and J 4 bases short, with 4 bases between.

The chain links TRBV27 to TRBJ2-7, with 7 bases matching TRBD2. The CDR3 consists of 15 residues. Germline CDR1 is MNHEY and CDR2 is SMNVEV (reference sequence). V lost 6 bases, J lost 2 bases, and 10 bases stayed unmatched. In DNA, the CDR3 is TGTGCCAGCAGACCTGCAGCGGGGCAACCCTACGAGCAGTACTTC. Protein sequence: CASRPAAGQPYEQYF.

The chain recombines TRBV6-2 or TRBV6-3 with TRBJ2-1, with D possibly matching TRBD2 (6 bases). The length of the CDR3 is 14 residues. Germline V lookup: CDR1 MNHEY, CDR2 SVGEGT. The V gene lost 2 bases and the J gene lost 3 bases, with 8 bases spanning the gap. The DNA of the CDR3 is TGTGCCAGCAGTTACAGGGGAGGCTACAATGAGCAGTTCTTC. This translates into CASSYRGGYNEQFF.

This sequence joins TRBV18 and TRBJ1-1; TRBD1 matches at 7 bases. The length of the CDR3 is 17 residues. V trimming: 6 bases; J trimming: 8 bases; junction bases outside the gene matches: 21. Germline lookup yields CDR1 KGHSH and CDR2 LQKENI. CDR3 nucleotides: TGTGCCAGCTCCCACGATGAACCCAGCCGGGACAGCGGCGAAGCTTTCTTT. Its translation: CASSHDEPSRDSGEAFF.

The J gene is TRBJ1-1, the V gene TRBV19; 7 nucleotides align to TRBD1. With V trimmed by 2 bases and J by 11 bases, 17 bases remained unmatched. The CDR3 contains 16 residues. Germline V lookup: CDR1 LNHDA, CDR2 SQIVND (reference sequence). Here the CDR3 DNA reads TGTGCCAGTAGTATAAACTTGGCAACAGGGGAGTCGGGGGCTTTCTTT. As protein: CASSINLATGESGAFF.

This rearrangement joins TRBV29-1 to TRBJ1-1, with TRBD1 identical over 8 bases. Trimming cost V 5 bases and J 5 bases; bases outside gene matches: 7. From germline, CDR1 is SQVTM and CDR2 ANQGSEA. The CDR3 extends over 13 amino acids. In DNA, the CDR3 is TGCAGCGTTAGGCCAGGGGGCCAGACTGAAGCTTTCTTT. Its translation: CSVRPGGQTEAFF.

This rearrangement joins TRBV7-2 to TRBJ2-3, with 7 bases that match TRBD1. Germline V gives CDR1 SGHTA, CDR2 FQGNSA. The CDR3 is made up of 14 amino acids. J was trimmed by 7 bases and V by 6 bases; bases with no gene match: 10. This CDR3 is CASSSPTGKNTQYF. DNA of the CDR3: TGTGCCAGCAGTTCTCCGACAGGGAAGAATACGCAGTATTTT.

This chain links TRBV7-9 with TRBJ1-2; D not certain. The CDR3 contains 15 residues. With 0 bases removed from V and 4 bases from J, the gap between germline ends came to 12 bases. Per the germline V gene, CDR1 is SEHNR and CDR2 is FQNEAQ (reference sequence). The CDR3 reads CASSLATGIPYGYTF. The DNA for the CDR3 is TGTGCCAGCAGCTTAGCAACGGGGATTCCCTATGGCTACACCTTC.

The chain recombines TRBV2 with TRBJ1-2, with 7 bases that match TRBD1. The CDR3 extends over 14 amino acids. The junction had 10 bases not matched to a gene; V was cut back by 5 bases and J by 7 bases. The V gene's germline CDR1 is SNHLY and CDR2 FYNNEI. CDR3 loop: CASSTDRVRAGYTF. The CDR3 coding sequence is TGTGCCAGCAGTACCGACAGGGTAAGGGCTGGCTACACCTTC.

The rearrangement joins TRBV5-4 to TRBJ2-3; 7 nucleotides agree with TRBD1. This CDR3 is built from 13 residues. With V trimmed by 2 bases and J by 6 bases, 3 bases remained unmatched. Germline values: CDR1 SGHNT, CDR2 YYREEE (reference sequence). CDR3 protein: CASSFTGEDTQYF. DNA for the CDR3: TGTGCCAGCAGCTTCACAGGGGAGGATACGCAGTATTTT.

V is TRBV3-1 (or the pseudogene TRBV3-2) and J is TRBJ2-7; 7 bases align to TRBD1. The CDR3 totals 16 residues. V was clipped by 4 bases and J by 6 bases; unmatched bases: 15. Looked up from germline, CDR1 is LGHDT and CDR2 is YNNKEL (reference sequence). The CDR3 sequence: CASSLTGTGERGEQYF. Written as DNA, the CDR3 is TGTGCCAGCAGCCTAACGGGAACAGGGGAACGGGGCGAGCAGTACTTC.

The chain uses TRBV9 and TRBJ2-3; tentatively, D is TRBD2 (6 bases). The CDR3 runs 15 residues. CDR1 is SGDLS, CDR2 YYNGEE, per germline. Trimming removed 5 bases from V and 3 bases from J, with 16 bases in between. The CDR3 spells CASRSSGLPTDTQYF. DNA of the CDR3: TGTGCCAGCAGGTCGTCGGGACTTCCTACAGATACGCAGTATTTT.

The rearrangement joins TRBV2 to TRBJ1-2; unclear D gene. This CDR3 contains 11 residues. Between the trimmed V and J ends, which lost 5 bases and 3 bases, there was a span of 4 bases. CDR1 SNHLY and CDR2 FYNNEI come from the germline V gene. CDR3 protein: CASSQYYGYTF. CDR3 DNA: TGTGCCAGCAGTCAGTACTATGGCTACACCTTC.

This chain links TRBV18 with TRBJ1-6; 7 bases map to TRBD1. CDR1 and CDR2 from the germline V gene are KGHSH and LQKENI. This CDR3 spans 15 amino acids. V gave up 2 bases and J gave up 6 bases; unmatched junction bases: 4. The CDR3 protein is CASSPAGQPNSPLHF. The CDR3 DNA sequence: TGTGCCAGCTCACCAGCGGGACAGCCTAATTCACCCCTCCACTTT.

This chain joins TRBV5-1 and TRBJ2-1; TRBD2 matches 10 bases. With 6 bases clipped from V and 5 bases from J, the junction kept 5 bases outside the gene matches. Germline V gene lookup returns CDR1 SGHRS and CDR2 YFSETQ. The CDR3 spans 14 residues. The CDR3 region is CASNFLAGDNEQFF. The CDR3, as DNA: TGCGCCAGCAATTTTCTAGCGGGGGACAATGAGCAGTTCTTC. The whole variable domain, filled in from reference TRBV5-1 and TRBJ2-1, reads KAGVTQTPRYLIKTRGQQVTLSCSPISGHRSVSWYQQTPGQGLQFLFEYFSETQRNKGNFPGRFSGRQFSNSRSEMNVSTLELGDSALYLCASNFLAGDNEQFFGPGTRLTVL.

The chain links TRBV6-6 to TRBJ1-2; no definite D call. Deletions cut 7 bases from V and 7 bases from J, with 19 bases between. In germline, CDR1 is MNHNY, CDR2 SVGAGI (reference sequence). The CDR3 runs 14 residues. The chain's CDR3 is CASTPLNRLSGYTF. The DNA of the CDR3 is TGTGCCAGCACCCCATTAAACCGCCTGAGTGGCTACACCTTC.